The rows below give T cell receptor beta chains drawn from one sample of a study of OX40 agonist ivuxolimab in advanced cancers. Measured with immunoSEQ multiplex PCR; TCRdb has only the in-frame clones, and not every one. The table includes about 58,000 clones, roughly 80% detected once. The starting material was CD4+ or CD8+ T cells sorted from blood, obtained in a trial of the OX40 agonist ivuxolimab. All receptors come from an adult with an advanced solid tumor such as melanoma, head and neck, liver or kidney cancer. Each CDR3 is given with its conserved first and last residue. The D gene is left open where the match is weak. Clone size appears in some rows only: once, few, many, or a class for an expanded clone.

V gene	clone size	D gene	J gene	CDR3 DNA	CDR3 protein
TRBV6-1	NA	NA	TRBJ2-7	TGTGCCAGCAGTCCCGGACATCCCAACTACGAGCAGTACTTC	CASSPGHPNYEQYF
TRBV27	NA	NA	TRBJ2-2	TGTGCCAGCAGTTTTTCCCTGGCGGCGAACACCGGGGAGCTGTTTTTT	CASSFSLAANTGELFF
TRBV4-2	NA	NA	TRBJ1-6	TGTGCCAGCAGCCAAGATTACGGGACCGTGGATTTGAGCTCCTATAATTCACCCCTCCACTTT	CASSQDYGTVDLSSYNSPLHF
TRBV6-1	NA	NA	TRBJ2-7	TGTGCCAGCAGTGAGGGCCCGGGTCCCTACGAGCAGTACTTC	CASSEGPGPYEQYF
TRBV7-2	NA	NA	TRBJ2-5	TGTGCCAGCAGCTTAGTAGGGGCTAGAGGAGAGACCCAGTACTTC	CASSLVGARGETQYF
TRBV9	NA	NA	TRBJ2-1	TGTGCCAGCAGCCCCCGGGGGAGCGGAACCTGGGATGAGCAGTTCTTC	CASSPRGSGTWDEQFF
TRBV10-1	NA	TRBD2	TRBJ2-1	TGCGCCAGCAGTGAGGGTAGCGGGGGAGCCAAGAATGAGCAGTTCTTC	CASSEGSGGAKNEQFF
TRBV7-6	NA	NA	TRBJ1-4	TGTGCCAGCAGCTTAGGTGGTCCGGGACACGGAGAAAAACTGTTTTTT	CASSLGGPGHGEKLFF
TRBV11-2	few	TRBD1	TRBJ1-5	TGTGCCAGCAGCACAACAGGGGGCGGTCAGCCCCAGCATTTT	CASSTTGGGQPQHF
TRBV28	NA	TRBD2	TRBJ2-1	TGTGCCAGCAGCTCGATACTAGCGGGGAGCTACAATGAGCAGTTCTTC	CASSSILAGSYNEQFF
TRBV28	NA	NA	TRBJ2-7	TGTGCCAGCAGTGGCCCCGAGGACAGGAGGGGCCCCCACTACGAGCAGTACTTC	CASSGPEDRRGPHYEQYF
TRBV30	NA	TRBD1	TRBJ2-3	TGTGCCTGGACTCTACAGGGGGCCAGTTGGGATACGCAGTATTTT	CAWTLQGASWDTQYF
TRBV9	few	NA	TRBJ2-3	TGTGCCAGCAGCAGCCCGGCCTCCCCAGATACGCAGTATTTT	CASSSPASPDTQYF
TRBV7-2	NA	NA	TRBJ2-7	TGTGCCAGCAGCTTAGGGCAGGGAGGAATCGGCGAGCAGTACTTC	CASSLGQGGIGEQYF
TRBV18	NA	TRBD1	TRBJ1-1	TGTGCCAGCTCATCCCAGGGGGAGAACACTGAAGCTTTCTTT	CASSSQGENTEAFF
TRBV19	once	TRBD2	TRBJ2-1	TGTGCCAGTAGTATCGGGGACTACAATTACAATGAGCAGTTCTTC	CASSIGDYNYNEQFF
TRBV30	NA	NA	TRBJ2-7	TGTGCCTGGGACACGGGGAGCTACGAGCAGTACTTC	CAWDTGSYEQYF
TRBV21-1	NA	NA	TRBJ2-7	TGTGCCAGCATCAACGTTCCGTGTTGTGAAGTGAATACCTACGAGCAGTACTTC	CASINVPCCEVNTYEQYF
TRBV5-6	NA	NA	TRBJ2-7	TGTGCCAGCAGCTCCTCGGGTTTTCCCTACGAGCAGTACTTC	CASSSSGFPYEQYF
TRBV12-5	NA	TRBD1	TRBJ2-3	TGTGCTAGTGGCCGACAGGGGCCCACAGATACGCAGTATTTT	CASGRQGPTDTQYF
TRBV6-6	once	NA	TRBJ1-1	TGTGCCAGCAGTTCTGGGTTGAACACTGAAGCTTTCTTT	CASSSGLNTEAFF
TRBV19	NA	NA	TRBJ2-7	TGTGCCAGTAGTCTCCGAGAGGCGAGCTCCTACGAGCAGTACTTC	CASSLREASSYEQYF
TRBV28	NA	TRBD2	TRBJ2-1	TGTGCCAGCAATACCCCGACTAGCGGGGGGGCCAATGAGCAGTTCTTC	CASNTPTSGGANEQFF
TRBV5-1	NA	NA	TRBJ1-1	TGCGCCTCCGACCTCACAGGCGGTTCGGACACTGAAGCTTTCTTT	CASDLTGGSDTEAFF
TRBV7-2	NA	NA	TRBJ2-3	TGTGCCAGCAGCTCCCAGGGGCATACGCAGTATTTT	CASSSQGHTQYF
TRBV5-4	NA	NA	TRBJ2-5	TGTGCCAGCAGCATGGGGTCCGGGGGAAAAGAGACCCAGTACTTC	CASSMGSGGKETQYF